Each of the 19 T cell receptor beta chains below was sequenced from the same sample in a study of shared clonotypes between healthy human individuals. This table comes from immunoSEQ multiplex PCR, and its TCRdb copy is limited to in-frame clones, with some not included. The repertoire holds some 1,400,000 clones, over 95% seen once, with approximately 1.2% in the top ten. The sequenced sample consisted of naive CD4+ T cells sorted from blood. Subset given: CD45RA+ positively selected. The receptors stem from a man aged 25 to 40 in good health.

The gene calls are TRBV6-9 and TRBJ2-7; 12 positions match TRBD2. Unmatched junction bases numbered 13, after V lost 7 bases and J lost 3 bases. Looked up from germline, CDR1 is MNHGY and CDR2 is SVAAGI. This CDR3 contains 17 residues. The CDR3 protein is CASTQGASGRGCYEQYF. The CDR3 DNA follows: TGTGCCAGCACCCAGGGGGCTAGCGGGAGGGGCTGCTACGAGCAGTACTTC.

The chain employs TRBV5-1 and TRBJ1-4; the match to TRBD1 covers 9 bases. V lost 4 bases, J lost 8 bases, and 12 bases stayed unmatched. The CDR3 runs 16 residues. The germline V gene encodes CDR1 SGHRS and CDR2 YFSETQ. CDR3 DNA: TGCGCCAGCAGCGGCGCGACAGGGGGTTCGTACGAAAAACTGTTTTTT. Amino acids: CASSGATGGSYEKLFF.

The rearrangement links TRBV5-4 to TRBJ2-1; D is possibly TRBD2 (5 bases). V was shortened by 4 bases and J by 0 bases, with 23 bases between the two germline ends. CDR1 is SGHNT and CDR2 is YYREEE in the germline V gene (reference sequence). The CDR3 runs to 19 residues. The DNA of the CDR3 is TGTGCCAGCAGCCGGGGATCTAACGGGCGTCAGAGCTCCTACAATGAGCAGTTCTTC. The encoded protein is CASSRGSNGRQSSYNEQFF.

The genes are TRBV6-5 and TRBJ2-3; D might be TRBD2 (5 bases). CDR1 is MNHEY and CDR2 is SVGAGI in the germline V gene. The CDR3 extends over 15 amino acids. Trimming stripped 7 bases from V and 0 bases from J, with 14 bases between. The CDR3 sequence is CASKTDFTSTDTQYF. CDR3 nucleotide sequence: TGTGCCAGCAAAACGGACTTTACTAGCACAGATACGCAGTATTTT.

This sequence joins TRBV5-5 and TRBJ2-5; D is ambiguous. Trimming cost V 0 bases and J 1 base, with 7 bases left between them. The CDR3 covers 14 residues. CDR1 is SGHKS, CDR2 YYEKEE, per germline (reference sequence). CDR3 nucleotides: TGTGCCAGCAGCTTGGGACCGAGCCAAGAGACCCAGTACTTC. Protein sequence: CASSLGPSQETQYF.

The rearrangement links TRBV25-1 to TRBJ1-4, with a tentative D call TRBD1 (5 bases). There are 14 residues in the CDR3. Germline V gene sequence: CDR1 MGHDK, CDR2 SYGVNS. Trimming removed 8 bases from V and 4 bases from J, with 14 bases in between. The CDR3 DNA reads TGTGCCAGCGGGCAGGGTCATGGTAATGAAAAACTGTTTTTT. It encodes CASGQGHGNEKLFF. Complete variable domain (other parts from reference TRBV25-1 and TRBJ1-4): EADIYQTPRYLVIGTGKKITLECSQTMGHDKMYWYQQDPGMELHLIHYSYGVNSTEKGDLSSESTVSRIRTEHFPLTLESARPSHTSQYLCASGQGHGNEKLFFGSGTQLSVL.

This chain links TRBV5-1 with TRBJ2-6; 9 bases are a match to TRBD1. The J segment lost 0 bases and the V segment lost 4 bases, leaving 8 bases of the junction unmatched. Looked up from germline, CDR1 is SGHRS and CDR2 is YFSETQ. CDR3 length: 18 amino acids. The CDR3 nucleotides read TGCGCCAGCAGCCTTTGGGGACAGGGTAGCTCTGGGGCCAACGTCCTGACTTTC. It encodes CASSLWGQGSSGANVLTF.

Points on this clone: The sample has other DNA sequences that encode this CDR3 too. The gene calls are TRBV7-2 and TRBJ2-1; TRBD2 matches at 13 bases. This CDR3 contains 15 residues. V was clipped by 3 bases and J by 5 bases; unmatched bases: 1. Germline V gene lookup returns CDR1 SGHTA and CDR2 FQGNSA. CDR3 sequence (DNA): TGTGCCAGCAGCTTGGGACTAGCGGGAAACAATGAGCAGTTCTTC. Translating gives CASSLGLAGNNEQFF. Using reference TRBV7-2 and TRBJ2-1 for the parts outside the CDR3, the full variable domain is GAGVSQSPSNKVTEKGKDVELRCDPISGHTALYWYRQSLGQGLEFLIYFQGNSAPDKSGLPSDRFSAERTGGSVSTLTIQRTQQEDSAVYLCASSLGLAGNNEQFFGPGTRLTVL.

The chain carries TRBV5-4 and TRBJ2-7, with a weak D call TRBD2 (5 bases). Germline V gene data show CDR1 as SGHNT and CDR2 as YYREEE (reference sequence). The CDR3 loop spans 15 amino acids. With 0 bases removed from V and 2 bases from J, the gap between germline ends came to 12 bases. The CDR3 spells CASSLGGFMTYEQYF. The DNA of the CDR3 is TGTGCCAGCAGCTTGGGCGGGTTCATGACCTACGAGCAGTACTTC.

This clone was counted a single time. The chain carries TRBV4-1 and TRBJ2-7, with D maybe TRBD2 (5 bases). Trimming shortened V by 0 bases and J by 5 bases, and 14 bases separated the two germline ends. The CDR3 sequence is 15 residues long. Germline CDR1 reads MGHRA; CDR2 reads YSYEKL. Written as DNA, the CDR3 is TGCGCCAGCAGCCAAGATGCCCCCTTCGGGGACGAGCAGTACTTC. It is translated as CASSQDAPFGDEQYF.

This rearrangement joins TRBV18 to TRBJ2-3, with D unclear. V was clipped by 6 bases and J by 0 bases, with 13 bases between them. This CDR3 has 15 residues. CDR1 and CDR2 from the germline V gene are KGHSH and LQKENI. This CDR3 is CASSPDGSSTDTQYF. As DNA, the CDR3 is TGTGCCAGCTCCCCCGATGGGTCTAGCACAGATACGCAGTATTTT.

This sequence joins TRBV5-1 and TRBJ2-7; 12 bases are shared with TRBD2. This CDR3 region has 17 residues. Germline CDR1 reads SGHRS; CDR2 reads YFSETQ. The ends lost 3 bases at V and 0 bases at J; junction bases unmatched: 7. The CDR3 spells CASSYTRTSGNSYEQYF. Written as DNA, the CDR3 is TGCGCCAGCAGCTATACGAGGACTAGCGGGAACTCCTACGAGCAGTACTTC.

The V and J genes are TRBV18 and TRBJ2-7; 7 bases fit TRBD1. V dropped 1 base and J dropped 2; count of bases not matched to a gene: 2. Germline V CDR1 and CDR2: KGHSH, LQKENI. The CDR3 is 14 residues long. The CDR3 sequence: CASSPHTGAYEQYF. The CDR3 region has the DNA TGTGCCAGCTCACCACACACAGGGGCCTACGAGCAGTACTTC.

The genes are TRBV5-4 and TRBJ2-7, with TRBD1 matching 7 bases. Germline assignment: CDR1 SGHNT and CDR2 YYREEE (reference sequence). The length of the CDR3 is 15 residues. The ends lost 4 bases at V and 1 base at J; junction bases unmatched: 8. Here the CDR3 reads CASSHTGQASYEQYF. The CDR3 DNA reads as TGTGCCAGCAGCCACACCGGACAGGCGTCCTACGAGCAGTACTTC. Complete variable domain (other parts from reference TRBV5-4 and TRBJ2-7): ETGVTQSPTHLIKTRGQQVTLRCSSQSGHNTVSWYQQALGQGPQFIFQYYREEENGRGNFPPRFSGLQFPNYSSELNVNALELDDSALYLCASSHTGQASYEQYFGPGTRLTVT.

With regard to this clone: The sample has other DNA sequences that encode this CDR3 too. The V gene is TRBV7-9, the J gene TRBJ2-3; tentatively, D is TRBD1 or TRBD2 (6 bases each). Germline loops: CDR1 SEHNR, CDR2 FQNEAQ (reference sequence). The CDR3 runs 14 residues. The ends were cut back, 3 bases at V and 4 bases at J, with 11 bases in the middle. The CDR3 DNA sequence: TGTGCCAGCAGCTTGGGGGGCGGGGCAGATACGCAGTATTTT. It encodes CASSLGGGADTQYF.

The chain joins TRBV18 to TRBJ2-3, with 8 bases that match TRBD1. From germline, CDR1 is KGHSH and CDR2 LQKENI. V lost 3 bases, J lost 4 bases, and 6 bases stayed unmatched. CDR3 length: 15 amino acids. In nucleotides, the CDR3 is TGTGCCAGCTCACCTCGCGGACAGGGCCCAGATACGCAGTATTTT. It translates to CASSPRGQGPDTQYF.

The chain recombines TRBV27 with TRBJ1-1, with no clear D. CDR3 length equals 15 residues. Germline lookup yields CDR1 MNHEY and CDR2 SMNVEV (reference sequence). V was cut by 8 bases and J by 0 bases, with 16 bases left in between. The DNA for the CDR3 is TGTGCCAGCGCAATAGATCCGGGAATGAACACTGAAGCTTTCTTT. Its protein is CASAIDPGMNTEAFF.

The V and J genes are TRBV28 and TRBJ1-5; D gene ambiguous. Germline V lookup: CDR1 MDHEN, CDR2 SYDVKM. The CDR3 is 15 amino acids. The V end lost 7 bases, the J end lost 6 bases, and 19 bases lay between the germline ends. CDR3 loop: CASTPARGVLQPQHF. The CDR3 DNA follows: TGTGCCAGCACCCCGGCCCGCGGTGTCCTTCAGCCCCAGCATTTT.

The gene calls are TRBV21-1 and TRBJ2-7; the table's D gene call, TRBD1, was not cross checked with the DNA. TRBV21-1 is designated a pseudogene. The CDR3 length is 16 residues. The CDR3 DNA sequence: TGTGCCAGGGGACAGGGGACCCCTTTGTTCTCCTACGAGCAGTACTTC. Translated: CARGQGTPLFSYEQYF.